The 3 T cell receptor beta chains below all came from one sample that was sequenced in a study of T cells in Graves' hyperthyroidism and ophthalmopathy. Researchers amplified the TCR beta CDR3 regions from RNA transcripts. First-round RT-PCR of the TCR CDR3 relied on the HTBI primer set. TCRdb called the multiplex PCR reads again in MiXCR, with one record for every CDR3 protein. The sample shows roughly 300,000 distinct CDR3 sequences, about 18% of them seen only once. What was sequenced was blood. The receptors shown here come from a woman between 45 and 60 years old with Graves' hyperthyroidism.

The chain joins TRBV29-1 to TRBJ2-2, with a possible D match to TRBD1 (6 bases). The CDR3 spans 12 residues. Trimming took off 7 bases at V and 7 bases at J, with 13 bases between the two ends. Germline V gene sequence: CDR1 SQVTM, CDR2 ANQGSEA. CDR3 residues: CSGQQGYGELFF. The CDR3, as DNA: TGCAGCGGACAACAGGGTTACGGGGAGCTGTTTTTT.

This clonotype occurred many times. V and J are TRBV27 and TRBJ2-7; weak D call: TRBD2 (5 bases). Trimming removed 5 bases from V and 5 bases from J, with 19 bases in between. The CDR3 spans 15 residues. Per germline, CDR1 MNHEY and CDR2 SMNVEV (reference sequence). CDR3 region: CASSAPSGGRNEQYF. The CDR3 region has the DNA TGTGCCAGCAGTGCCCCAAGCGGCGGGCGGAACGAGCAGTACTTC.

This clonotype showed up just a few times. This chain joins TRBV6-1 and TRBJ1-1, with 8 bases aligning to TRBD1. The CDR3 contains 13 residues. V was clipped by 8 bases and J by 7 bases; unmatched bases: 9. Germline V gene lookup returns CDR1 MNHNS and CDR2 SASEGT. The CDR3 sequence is CASADRGYLEAFF. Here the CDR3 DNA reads TGTGCCAGCGCAGACAGGGGCTATCTTGAAGCTTTCTTT.